A selection of T cell receptor beta chains follows, all from one sample in a study of blood T cell repertoires in COVID-19. Some clones are missing from TCRdb's copy, which holds only in-frame ones; the method was immunoSEQ multiplex PCR. The repertoire consists of some 380,000 clones, with 87% occurring once and the leading ten covering around 1.3%. Sequencing was performed on PBMCs or T cells enriched from blood (not recorded which). These receptors were obtained from a man aged 25 to 40 who had recovered from COVID-19. Both conserved end residues are part of each CDR3. Each record gives: J gene, clone size, V gene, D gene, CDR3 protein, CDR3 DNA. D genes are given only for firm matches. Size is omitted from some rows. Given values are once, few, many or a class for expanded clones.

J: TRBJ2-3; size: NA; V: TRBV3-1/TRBV3-2; D: NA; CDR3: CASSHPGGAADTQYF; DNA: TGTGCCAGCAGCCACCCCGGGGGAGCGGCAGATACGCAGTATTTT
J: TRBJ1-3; size: NA; V: TRBV6-5; D: NA; CDR3: CASTGNGNTIYF; DNA: TGTGCCAGCACCGGTAATGGAAACACCATATATTTT
J: TRBJ1-6; size: once; V: TRBV7-9; D: NA; CDR3: CASSSSGSPLHF; DNA: TGTGCCAGCAGCTCCTCCGGTTCACCCCTCCACTTT
J: TRBJ1-2; size: NA; V: TRBV7-2; D: NA; CDR3: CASSPPGGGRGYTF; DNA: TGTGCCAGCAGCCCGCCTGGGGGGGGAAGAGGCTACACCTTC
J: TRBJ2-3; size: NA; V: TRBV6-6; D: TRBD1; CDR3: CASRPQGLYVDTQYF; DNA: TGTGCCAGCAGGCCACAGGGGCTCTACGTAGATACGCAGTATTTT
J: TRBJ1-2; size: NA; V: TRBV29-1; D: NA; CDR3: CSVLRAGRNYGYTF; DNA: TGCAGCGTGTTGCGGGCGGGACGGAACTATGGCTACACCTTC
J: TRBJ2-7; size: NA; V: TRBV30; D: TRBD1; CDR3: CAWIRRDRGYEQYF; DNA: TGTGCCTGGATCCGGCGAGACAGGGGGTACGAGCAGTACTTC
J: TRBJ1-1; size: NA; V: TRBV3-1/TRBV3-2; D: NA; CDR3: CASSHDTNTEAFF; DNA: TGTGCCAGCAGTCATGACACGAACACTGAAGCTTTCTTT
J: TRBJ2-2; size: NA; V: TRBV3-1/TRBV3-2; D: TRBD1; CDR3: CASSPWTGRDTGELFF; DNA: TGTGCCAGCAGCCCGTGGACAGGGCGGGACACCGGGGAGCTGTTTTTT
J: TRBJ2-4; size: NA; V: TRBV19; D: TRBD1; CDR3: CASRGGQGPKNIQYF; DNA: TGTGCCAGTAGGGGGGGACAGGGACCGAAAAACATTCAGTACTTC
J: TRBJ1-1; size: few; V: TRBV19; D: TRBD1; CDR3: CASSKIGTGANTEAFF; DNA: TGTGCCAGTAGTAAAATCGGGACAGGGGCGAACACTGAAGCTTTCTTT
J: TRBJ1-2; size: NA; V: TRBV19; D: TRBD1; CDR3: CASTRTGANYGYTF; DNA: TGTGCCAGTACCCGGACAGGAGCTAACTATGGCTACACCTTC
J: TRBJ1-1; size: NA; V: TRBV2; D: TRBD1; CDR3: CASSLQGFTEAFF; DNA: TGTGCCAGCAGCCTACAGGGGTTCACTGAAGCTTTCTTT
J: TRBJ2-2; size: NA; V: TRBV7-9; D: NA; CDR3: CASSLTTGDTGELFF; DNA: TGTGCCAGCAGCTTAACTACAGGAGACACCGGGGAGCTGTTTTTT
J: TRBJ1-5; size: NA; V: TRBV12-5; D: TRBD1; CDR3: CASGLVWGTGSNQPQHF; DNA: TGTGCTAGTGGTTTGGTCTGGGGGACAGGGAGCAATCAGCCCCAGCATTTT
J: TRBJ2-7; size: NA; V: TRBV5-1; D: NA; CDR3: CASSSGVWGSTPYEQYF; DNA: TGCGCCAGCAGCTCGGGGGTTTGGGGATCGACCCCCTACGAGCAGTACTTC
J: TRBJ1-2; size: few; V: TRBV6-5; D: NA; CDR3: CASSYSGGAQIYGYTF; DNA: TGTGCCAGCAGTTACTCGGGAGGGGCGCAAATCTATGGCTACACCTTC
J: TRBJ2-1; size: NA; V: TRBV6-5; D: NA; CDR3: CASTGFDYNEQFF; DNA: TGTGCCTCGACAGGCTTTGATTACAATGAGCAGTTCTTC
J: TRBJ2-2; size: NA; V: TRBV7-8; D: NA; CDR3: CASSLAFGGSNTGELFF; DNA: TGTGCCAGCAGCTTAGCGTTTGGAGGGTCGAACACCGGGGAGCTGTTTTTT
J: TRBJ1-2; size: once; V: TRBV30; D: TRBD1; CDR3: CAWSVRTGGGYGYTF; DNA: TGTGCCTGGAGTGTTAGAACAGGGGGCGGCTATGGCTACACCTTC
J: TRBJ1-1; size: NA; V: TRBV5-1; D: NA; CDR3: CASSASGLEAFF; DNA: TGCGCCAGCAGCGCCTCCGGACTTGAAGCTTTCTTT
J: TRBJ1-1; size: NA; V: TRBV9; D: NA; CDR3: CASSVGPGGNTEAFF; DNA: TGTGCCAGCAGCGTAGGTCCGGGTGGAAACACTGAAGCTTTCTTT
J: TRBJ1-4; size: NA; V: TRBV5-1; D: NA; CDR3: CASSLAGTNEKLFF; DNA: TGCGCCAGCAGCTTGGCGGGAACTAATGAAAAACTGTTTTTT
J: TRBJ1-2; size: NA; V: TRBV6-5; D: TRBD1; CDR3: CASSSSGGSGGYTF; DNA: TGTGCCAGCAGTTCGTCAGGGGGCTCGGGTGGCTACACCTTC
J: TRBJ2-5; size: NA; V: TRBV7-2; D: NA; CDR3: CASSLSQGETQYF; DNA: TGTGCCAGCAGCTTGTCTCAGGGAGAGACCCAGTACTTC
J: TRBJ2-3; size: NA; V: TRBV24-1; D: NA; CDR3: CATSRESTDTQYF; DNA: TGTGCCACCAGTAGAGAAAGCACAGATACGCAGTATTTT
J: TRBJ1-1; size: NA; V: TRBV28; D: NA; CDR3: CASSFTRVSSTEAFF; DNA: TGTGCCAGCAGCTTTACCAGGGTCAGCAGCACTGAAGCTTTCTTT
J: TRBJ2-5; size: NA; V: TRBV30; D: NA; CDR3: CAWSQRVGETQYF; DNA: TGTGCCTGGAGTCAACGGGTAGGCGAGACCCAGTACTTC
J: TRBJ1-2; size: NA; V: TRBV2; D: TRBD1; CDR3: CASSETGQFNGYTF; DNA: TGTGCCAGCAGTGAAACGGGACAGTTCAATGGCTACACCTTC
J: TRBJ2-7; size: NA; V: TRBV4-1; D: NA; CDR3: CASSVTEVYEQYF; DNA: TGCGCCAGCAGCGTCACAGAAGTATACGAGCAGTACTTC
J: TRBJ2-3; size: NA; V: TRBV10-2; D: TRBD2; CDR3: CASRTAGGATQYF; DNA: TGCGCCAGCAGGACCGCGGGGGGGGCTACGCAGTATTTT
J: TRBJ1-4; size: once; V: TRBV4-2; D: NA; CDR3: CASSQGGQKLFF; DNA: TGTGCCAGCAGCCAAGGGGGCCAGAAACTGTTTTTT
J: TRBJ2-7; size: NA; V: TRBV3-1/TRBV3-2; D: NA; CDR3: CASSQARDSFLREQYF; DNA: TGTGCCAGCAGCCAAGCCAGGGATTCGTTCCTCCGCGAGCAGTACTTC
J: TRBJ1-2; size: NA; V: TRBV19; D: NA; CDR3: CASSTDKLDYGYTF; DNA: TGTGCCAGTAGTACGGACAAATTGGACTATGGCTACACCTTC
J: TRBJ1-1; size: NA; V: TRBV28; D: TRBD1; CDR3: CASRHRGQSTEAFF; DNA: TGTGCCAGCAGACACAGGGGGCAGAGCACTGAAGCTTTCTTT
J: TRBJ1-2; size: NA; V: TRBV5-1; D: NA; CDR3: CASSLADSVYGYTF; DNA: TGCGCCAGCAGCTTGGCGGACAGCGTCTATGGCTACACCTTC
J: TRBJ1-4; size: NA; V: TRBV18; D: TRBD1; CDR3: CASSLSGTGGEKLFF; DNA: TGTGCCAGCTCACTATCCGGGACAGGGGGCGAAAAACTGTTTTTT
J: TRBJ1-5; size: NA; V: TRBV2; D: NA; CDR3: CASTRTGLNSNQPQHF; DNA: TGTGCCAGCACCAGAACAGGGCTTAATAGCAATCAGCCCCAGCATTTT
J: TRBJ1-5; size: NA; V: TRBV19; D: NA; CDR3: CASSIYPNPGIQPQHF; DNA: TGTGCCAGTAGTATATACCCTAACCCGGGGATTCAGCCCCAGCATTTT
J: TRBJ1-2; size: NA; V: TRBV19; D: NA; CDR3: CASSRQDLYGYTF; DNA: TGTGCCAGTAGTCGACAGGACTTATATGGCTACACCTTC
J: TRBJ1-2; size: few; V: TRBV4-1; D: NA; CDR3: CASSQDRRDVRANYGYTF; DNA: TGCGCCAGCAGCCAAGATAGGCGGGACGTCCGTGCTAACTATGGCTACACCTTC